This TCR beta chain was documented in a study of blood T cell repertoires in COVID-19. Study-level information: Acute and convalescent COVID-19 samples came from the United States, Italy and Spain. The analysed material was cDNA or gDNA that came from T cells, B-cell-depleted T cells, or PBMCs.

This CDR3 has 15 residues. CDR1 and CDR2 from the germline V gene are SGHNT and YYREEE (reference sequence). With 3 bases removed from V and 6 bases from J, the gap between germline ends came to 17 bases. Original methodology: Nucleated cell counts were estimated from reference gene primer amplification. The data were produced by immunoSEQ multiplex PCR, yet TCRdb's version contains in-frame clones alone and is incomplete. Clonal size and the V and J genes are those of that table, whereas D and trimming came from the DNA. This repertoire shows over 80,000 clones, roughly 86% found once; its top ten account for about 20%.

The rearrangement joins TRBV5-4 to TRBJ2-3; no clear D. What was sequenced was peripheral blood. The TCR sequence derives from a human donor in a cohort sampled during active COVID-19. CDR3 protein: CASSSGRATLDTQYF. The CDR3 bases are TGTGCCAGCAGCTCCGGTCGAGCCACGTTGGATACGCAGTATTTT.